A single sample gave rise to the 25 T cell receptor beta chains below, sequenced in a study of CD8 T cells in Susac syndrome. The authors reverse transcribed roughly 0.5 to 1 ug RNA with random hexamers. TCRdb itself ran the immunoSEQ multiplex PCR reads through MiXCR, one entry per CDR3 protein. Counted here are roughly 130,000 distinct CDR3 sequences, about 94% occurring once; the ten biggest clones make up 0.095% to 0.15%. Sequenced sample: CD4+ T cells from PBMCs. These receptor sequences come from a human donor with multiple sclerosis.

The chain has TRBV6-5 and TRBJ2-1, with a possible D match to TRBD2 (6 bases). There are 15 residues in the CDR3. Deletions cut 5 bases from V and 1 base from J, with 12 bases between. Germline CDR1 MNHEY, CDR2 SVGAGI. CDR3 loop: CASSRSGSSYNEQFF. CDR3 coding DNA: TGTGCCAGCAGTCGCTCCGGGAGTTCCTACAATGAGCAGTTCTTC.

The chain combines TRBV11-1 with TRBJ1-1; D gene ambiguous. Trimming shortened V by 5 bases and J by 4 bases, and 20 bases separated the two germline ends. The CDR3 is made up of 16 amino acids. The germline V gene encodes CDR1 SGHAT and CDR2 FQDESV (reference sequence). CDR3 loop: CASSPHTTFAGTEAFF. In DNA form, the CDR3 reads TGTGCCAGCAGCCCGCATACGACGTTTGCCGGCACTGAAGCTTTCTTT.

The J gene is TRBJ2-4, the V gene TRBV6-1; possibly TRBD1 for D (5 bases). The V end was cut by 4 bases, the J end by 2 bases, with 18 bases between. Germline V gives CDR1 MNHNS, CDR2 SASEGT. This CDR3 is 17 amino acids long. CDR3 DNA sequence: TGTGCCAGCAGTGGGAACCCAGGGCTGGGGTCCAAAAACATTCAGTACTTC. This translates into CASSGNPGLGSKNIQYF.

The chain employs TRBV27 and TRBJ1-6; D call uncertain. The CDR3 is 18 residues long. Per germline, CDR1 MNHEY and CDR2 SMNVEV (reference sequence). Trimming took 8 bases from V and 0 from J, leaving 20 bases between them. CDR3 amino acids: CASSPLSSSSSYNSPLHF. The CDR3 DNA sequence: TGTGCCAGCTCCCCTTTATCGAGTTCGAGCTCCTATAATTCACCCCTCCACTTT.

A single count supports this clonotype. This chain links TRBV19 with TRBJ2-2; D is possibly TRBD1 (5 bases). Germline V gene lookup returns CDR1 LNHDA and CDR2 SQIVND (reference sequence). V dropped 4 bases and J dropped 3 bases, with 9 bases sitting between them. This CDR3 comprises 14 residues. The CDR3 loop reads CASSTQGYTGELFF. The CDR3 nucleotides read TGTGCCAGTAGTACCCAGGGCTACACCGGGGAGCTGTTTTTT.

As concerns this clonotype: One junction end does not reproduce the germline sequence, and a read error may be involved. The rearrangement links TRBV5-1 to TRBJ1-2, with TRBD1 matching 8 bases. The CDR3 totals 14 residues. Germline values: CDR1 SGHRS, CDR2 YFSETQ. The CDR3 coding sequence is TGCGCCAGCAGTTTGGGAGGGACAGGCGATGGCTACACCTTC. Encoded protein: CASSLGGTGDGYTF.

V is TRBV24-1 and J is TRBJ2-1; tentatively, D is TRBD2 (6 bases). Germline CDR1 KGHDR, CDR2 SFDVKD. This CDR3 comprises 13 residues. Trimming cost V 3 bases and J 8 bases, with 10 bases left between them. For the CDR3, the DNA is TGTGCCACCAGTGATGTCGGGACTTATGAGCAGTTCTTC. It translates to CATSDVGTYEQFF.

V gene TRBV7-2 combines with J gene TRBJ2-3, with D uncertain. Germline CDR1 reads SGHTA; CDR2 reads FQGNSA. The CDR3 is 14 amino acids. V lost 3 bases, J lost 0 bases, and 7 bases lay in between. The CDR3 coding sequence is TGTGCCAGCAGCTTTGGTGGTAGCACAGATACGCAGTATTTT. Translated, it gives CASSFGGSTDTQYF.

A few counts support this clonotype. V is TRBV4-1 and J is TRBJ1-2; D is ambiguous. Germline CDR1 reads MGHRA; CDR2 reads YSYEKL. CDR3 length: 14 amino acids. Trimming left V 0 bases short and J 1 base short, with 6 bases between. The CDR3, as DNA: TGCGCCAGCAGCCAAGAAGTCAATAACTATGGCTACACCTTC. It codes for CASSQEVNNYGYTF.

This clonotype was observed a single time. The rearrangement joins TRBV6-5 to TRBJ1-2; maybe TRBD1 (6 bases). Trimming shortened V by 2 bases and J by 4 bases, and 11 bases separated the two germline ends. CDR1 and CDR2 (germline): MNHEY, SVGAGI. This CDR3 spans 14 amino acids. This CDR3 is CASSYPGQTYGYTF. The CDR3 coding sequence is TGTGCCAGCAGTTACCCCGGACAGACCTATGGCTACACCTTC.

CDR3 nucleotide sequence: TGTGCCAGCAGCCAAGCTGGGGGCAGGGAGCAGTTCTTC. Translated, it gives CASSQAGGREQFF. The rearrangement joins TRBV3-1 to TRBJ2-1, with a weak D call TRBD1 (6 bases). Deletions cut 1 base from V and 10 bases from J, with 11 bases between. The CDR3 loop spans 13 amino acids. Germline assignment: CDR1 LGHDT and CDR2 YNNKEL (reference sequence).

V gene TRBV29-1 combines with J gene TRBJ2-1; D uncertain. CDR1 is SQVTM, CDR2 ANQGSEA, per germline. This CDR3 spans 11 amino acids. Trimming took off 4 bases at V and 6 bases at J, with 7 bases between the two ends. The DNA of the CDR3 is TGCAGCGTTGTCGGCTCCAATGAGCAGTTCTTC. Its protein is CSVVGSNEQFF.

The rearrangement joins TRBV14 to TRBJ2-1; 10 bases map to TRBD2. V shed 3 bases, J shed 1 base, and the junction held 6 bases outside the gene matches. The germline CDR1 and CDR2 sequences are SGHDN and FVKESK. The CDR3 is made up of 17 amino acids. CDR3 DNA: TGTGCCAGCAGCCACGGTGGACTAGCGGTATCCTACAATGAGCAGTTCTTC. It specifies CASSHGGLAVSYNEQFF.

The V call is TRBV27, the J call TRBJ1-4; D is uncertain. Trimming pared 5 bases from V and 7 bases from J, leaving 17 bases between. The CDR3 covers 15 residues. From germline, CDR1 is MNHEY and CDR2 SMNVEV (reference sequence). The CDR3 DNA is TGTGCCAGCAGTAGATACGACCAACCGATTGAAAAACTGTTTTTT. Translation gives CASSRYDQPIEKLFF.

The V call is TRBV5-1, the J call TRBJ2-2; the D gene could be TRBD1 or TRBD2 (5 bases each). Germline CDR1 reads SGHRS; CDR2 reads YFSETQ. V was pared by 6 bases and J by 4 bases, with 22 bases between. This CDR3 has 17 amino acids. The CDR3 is CASKIGTGQGGTGELFF. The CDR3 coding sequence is TGCGCCAGCAAAATCGGGACGGGGCAGGGCGGCACCGGGGAGCTGTTTTTT.

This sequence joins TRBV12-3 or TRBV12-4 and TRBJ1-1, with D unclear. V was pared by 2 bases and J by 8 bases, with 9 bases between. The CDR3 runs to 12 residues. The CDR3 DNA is TGTGCCAGCAGTTTAATAGGTTTAGAAGCTTTCTTT. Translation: CASSLIGLEAFF.

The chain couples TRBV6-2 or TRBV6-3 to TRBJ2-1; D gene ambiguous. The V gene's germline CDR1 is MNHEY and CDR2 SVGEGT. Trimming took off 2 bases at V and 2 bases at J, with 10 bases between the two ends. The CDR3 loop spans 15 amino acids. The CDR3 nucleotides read TGTGCCAGCAGTTACGGCGGTGTTGCCTACAATGAGCAGTTCTTC. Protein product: CASSYGGVAYNEQFF.

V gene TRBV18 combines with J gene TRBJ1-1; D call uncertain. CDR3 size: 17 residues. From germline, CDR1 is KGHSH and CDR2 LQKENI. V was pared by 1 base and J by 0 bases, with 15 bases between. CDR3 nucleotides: TGTGCCAGCTCACCACGTAGTGGTGTAATAATGAACACTGAAGCTTTCTTT. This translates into CASSPRSGVIMNTEAFF.

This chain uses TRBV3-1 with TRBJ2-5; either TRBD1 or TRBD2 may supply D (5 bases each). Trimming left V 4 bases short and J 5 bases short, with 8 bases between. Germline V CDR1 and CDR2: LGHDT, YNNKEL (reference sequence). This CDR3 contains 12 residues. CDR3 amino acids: CASSRDLETQYF. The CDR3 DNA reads TGTGCCAGCAGCCGGGACCTGGAGACCCAGTACTTC.

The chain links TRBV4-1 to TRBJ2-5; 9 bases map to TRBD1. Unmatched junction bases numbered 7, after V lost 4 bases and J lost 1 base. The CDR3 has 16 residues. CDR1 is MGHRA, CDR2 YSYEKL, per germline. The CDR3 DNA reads TGCGCCAGCAGCCTAACAGGGGGCTTACGCCAAGAGACCCAGTACTTC. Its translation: CASSLTGGLRQETQYF.

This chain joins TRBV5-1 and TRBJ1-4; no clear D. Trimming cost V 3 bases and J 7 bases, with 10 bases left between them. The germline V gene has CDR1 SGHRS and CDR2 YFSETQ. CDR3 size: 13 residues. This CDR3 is CASSSKDLEKLFF. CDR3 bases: TGCGCCAGCAGCTCGAAGGACCTTGAAAAACTGTTTTTT.

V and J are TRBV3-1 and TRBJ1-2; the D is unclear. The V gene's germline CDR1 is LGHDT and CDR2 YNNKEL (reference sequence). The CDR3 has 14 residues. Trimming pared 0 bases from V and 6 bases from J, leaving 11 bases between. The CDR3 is CASSQDTASHGYTF. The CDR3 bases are TGTGCCAGCAGCCAAGATACAGCAAGCCATGGCTACACCTTC.

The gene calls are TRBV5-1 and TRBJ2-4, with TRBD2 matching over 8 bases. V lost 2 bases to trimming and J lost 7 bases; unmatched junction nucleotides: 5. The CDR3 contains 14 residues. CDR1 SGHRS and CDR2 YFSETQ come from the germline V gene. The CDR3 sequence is CASSLSGGGNIQYF. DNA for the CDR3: TGCGCCAGCAGCTTAAGCGGGGGAGGCAACATTCAGTACTTC.

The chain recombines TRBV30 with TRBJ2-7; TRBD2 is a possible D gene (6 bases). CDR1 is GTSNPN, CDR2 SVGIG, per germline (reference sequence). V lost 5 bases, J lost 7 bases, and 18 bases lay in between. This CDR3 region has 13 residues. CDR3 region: CAWQEGRLVEQYF. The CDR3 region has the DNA TGTGCCTGGCAGGAAGGGAGGCTGGTGGAGCAGTACTTC.

This CDR3 is CASSQRQDLGEQYF. The CDR3, as DNA: TGTGCCAGCAGCCAACGACAGGACCTAGGGGAGCAGTACTTC. The chain joins TRBV7-9 to TRBJ2-7; D is possibly TRBD1 (6 bases). Germline V gives CDR1 SEHNR, CDR2 FQNEAQ (reference sequence). The CDR3 has 14 amino acids. The V and J ends lost 5 bases and 7 bases respectively, with 18 bases between them.